Listed below are T cell receptor beta chains from one sample, sequenced in a study of CD8 T cells in ankylosing spondylitis. TCRdb re-analysed the 5' RACE reads in MiXCR, keeping a single row per CDR3 protein. The profile shows about 130,000 distinct CDR3 sequences, 6% to 8.5% of them singletons. The sample was blood, either unsorted or a sorted T cell fraction (not recorded which). The receptor set was obtained from a male donor with ankylosing spondylitis or in good health (not recorded which). Both conserved end residues are part of each CDR3. A D gene is named only where the DNA matches it firmly. Not every row has a clone size; where given, it reads once, few, many or a size class.

j_call	clone_size	cdr3_length	d_call	v_call	cdr3_aa	cdr3_nt
TRBJ1-1	many	14	.	TRBV18	CASSPQDGDTEAFF	TGTGCCAGCTCACCACAGGACGGGGACACTGAAGCTTTCTTT
TRBJ2-7	many	15	TRBD2	TRBV7-9	CASRSGTSGPYEQYF	TGTGCCAGCAGATCCGGGACTAGCGGACCCTACGAGCAGTACTTC
TRBJ1-5	many	13	.	TRBV7-2	CASSDLGDQPQHF	TGTGCCAGCAGCGATTTGGGGGATCAGCCCCAGCATTTT
TRBJ1-2	many	16	TRBD1	TRBV7-8	CASSPGQGSAYNGYTF	TGTGCCAGCAGCCCCGGACAGGGTTCGGCCTATAATGGCTACACCTTC
TRBJ2-3	many	15	.	TRBV20-1	CSARGVALPTDTQYF	TGCAGTGCTAGAGGGGTAGCCTTACCCACAGATACGCAGTATTTT
TRBJ1-2	many	15	.	TRBV4-3	CASSQDPRENYGYTF	TGCGCCAGCAGCCAAGATCCCAGGGAAAACTATGGCTACACCTTC
TRBJ1-1	many	12	TRBD1	TRBV20-1	CSAPRQGSEAFF	TGCAGTGCTCCCCGACAGGGAAGTGAAGCTTTCTTT
TRBJ1-2	many	12	.	TRBV20-1	CSARVQDYGYTF	TGCAGTGCTAGAGTCCAGGACTATGGCTACACCTTC
TRBJ2-2	many	15	.	TRBV10-3	CAISESWLGTGELFF	TGTGCCATCAGTGAGTCGTGGTTGGGAACCGGGGAGCTGTTTTTT
TRBJ2-7	many	13	.	TRBV20-1	CSARPMGSYEQYF	TGCAGTGCCAGACCCATGGGCTCCTACGAGCAGTACTTC
TRBJ2-1	many	15	.	TRBV11-3	CASSVAGTINNEQFF	TGTGCCAGCAGCGTTGCCGGTACAATAAACAATGAGCAGTTCTTC
TRBJ2-2	many	15	.	TRBV6-1	CASRRVDRNTGELFF	TGTGCCAGCAGGAGGGTCGACAGAAACACCGGGGAGCTGTTTTTT
TRBJ2-7	many	16	TRBD2	TRBV12-3/TRBV12-4	CASSPTSGSVSYEQYF	TGTGCCAGCAGTCCGACTAGCGGGAGTGTCTCCTACGAGCAGTACTTC
TRBJ2-5	many	13	.	TRBV5-1	CASSLGVAETQYF	TGCGCCAGCAGCCTGGGGGTTGCAGAGACCCAGTACTTC
TRBJ2-3	many	15	TRBD2	TRBV20-1	CSAPSPSGVPDTQYF	TGCAGTGCTCCTTCACCTAGCGGGGTCCCAGATACGCAGTATTTT
TRBJ2-5	many	14	.	TRBV20-1	CSAIGVGSQETQYF	TGCAGTGCTATTGGCGTAGGATCACAAGAGACCCAGTACTTC
TRBJ2-1	many	17	.	TRBV4-1	CASSQPRLVIGINEQFF	TGCGCCAGCAGCCAACCCCGACTAGTTATAGGTATAAATGAGCAGTTCTTC
TRBJ2-5	few	15	.	TRBV5-5	CASSFTGSRQETQYF	TGTGCCAGCAGCTTTACCGGCTCGAGACAAGAGACCCAGTACTTC
TRBJ1-1	many	13	.	TRBV12-3/TRBV12-4	CASSSSPNTEAFF	TGTGCCAGCAGTTCCTCCCCGAACACTGAAGCTTTCTTT
TRBJ2-5	many	16	.	TRBV12-3/TRBV12-4	CASSLRRPQGQETQYF	TGTGCCAGCAGTCTTAGGAGGCCCCAGGGCCAAGAGACCCAGTACTTC
TRBJ1-5	.	13	.	TRBV29-1	CSVVTGSGQPQHF	TGCAGCGTCGTTACAGGGTCGGGTCAGCCCCAGCATTTT
TRBJ1-3	many	15	.	TRBV5-5	CASSPGSSRGNTIYF	TGTGCCAGCAGCCCGGGGTCTTCGAGAGGAAACACCATATATTTT
TRBJ1-2	.	17	TRBD1	TRBV7-2	CASSFQPQGAINYGYTF	TGTGCCAGCAGCTTTCAGCCGCAGGGGGCCATTAACTATGGCTACACCTTC
TRBJ1-2	many	14	TRBD1	TRBV5-1	CASSGGQGAYGYTF	TGCGCCAGCAGCGGGGGACAGGGCGCCTATGGCTACACCTTC
TRBJ2-2	many	14	.	TRBV20-1	CSAPRRANTGELFF	TGCAGTGCCCCGCGCCGGGCGAACACCGGGGAGCTGTTTTTT
TRBJ2-1	many	16	TRBD2	TRBV4-3	CASSQEIAGGIDEQFF	TGCGCCAGCAGCCAAGAAATAGCGGGAGGGATCGATGAGCAGTTCTTC
TRBJ2-1	many	13	.	TRBV6-2/TRBV6-3	CASSYGVYNEQFF	TGTGCCAGCAGTTACGGGGTTTACAATGAGCAGTTCTTC
TRBJ2-2	many	16	.	TRBV5-1	CASSSGPPGNTGELFF	TGCGCCAGCAGCTCAGGCCCCCCGGGAAACACCGGGGAGCTGTTTTTT
TRBJ2-2	many	15	.	TRBV7-2	CASSTRRGNTGELFF	TGTGCCAGCAGCACCCGTAGGGGGAACACCGGGGAGCTGTTTTTT
TRBJ2-5	few	16	TRBD2	TRBV28	CASRPSLAGSWETQYF	TGTGCCAGCAGACCCTCACTAGCGGGATCGTGGGAGACCCAGTACTTC
TRBJ2-6	many	18	TRBD1	TRBV29-1	CSVQSVSRTGRGANVLTF	TGCAGCGTTCAATCCGTCTCACGGACAGGGCGTGGGGCCAACGTCCTGACTTTC
TRBJ2-6	many	16	TRBD1	TRBV12-3/TRBV12-4	CASSLGTDSGANVLTF	TGTGCCAGCAGTCTCGGGACAGATTCTGGGGCCAACGTCCTGACTTTC
TRBJ2-5	few	19	TRBD2	TRBV18	CASSPLSGLAGAPQETQYF	TGTGCCAGCTCACCACTCTCGGGACTAGCGGGAGCCCCCCAAGAGACCCAGTACTTC
TRBJ1-4	many	18	.	TRBV5-1	CASSSIPYPGATNEKLFF	TGCGCCAGCAGCTCAATCCCCTATCCGGGGGCAACTAATGAAAAACTGTTTTTT
TRBJ2-3	many	12	.	TRBV20-1	CSAEGITDTQYF	TGCAGTGCGGAGGGAATAACAGATACGCAGTATTTT
TRBJ1-1	.	15	.	TRBV19	CASSWPGRVGAEAFF	TGTGCCAGTAGTTGGCCCGGGAGGGTGGGTGCTGAAGCTTTCTTT
TRBJ2-1	many	15	TRBD1	TRBV24-1	CATSDLPDRGNEQFF	TGTGCCACCAGTGATCTACCGGACAGGGGGAATGAGCAGTTCTTC
TRBJ2-1	many	13	.	TRBV12-3/TRBV12-4	CASSPRRDNEQFF	TGTGCCAGCAGCCCCAGGAGAGACAATGAGCAGTTCTTC
TRBJ2-1	once	19	.	TRBV4-2	CASSQDSWAGDSSYNEQFF	TGTGCCAGCAGCCAAGATTCCTGGGCAGGGGATAGCTCCTACAATGAGCAGTTCTTC
TRBJ2-1	few	14	.	TRBV29-1	CSVAARLAYNEQFF	TGCAGCGTTGCCGCCAGACTGGCCTACAATGAGCAGTTCTTC